The 6 T cell receptor beta chains below all came from one sample that was sequenced in a study of Ad26.COV2.S vaccination and SARS-CoV-2 variants. Documented treatment: roughly 19 received Ad26.COV2.S at low or high dose, single or two shots; roughly five received placebo; per-sample allocation not given. Repertoires come from day 63 after the first vaccine or placebo injection. Produced via immunoSEQ multiplex PCR; TCRdb's table is partial and in-frame only. The data contain roughly 350,000 clones, about 89% of them seen just once; the ten biggest clones take up approximately 5%. Source: peripheral blood, taken in a trial of Ad26.COV2.S vaccine versus placebo. The receptors originated from a person between 18 and 65 years old who received the Ad26.COV2.S COVID-19 vaccine or a placebo.

The V and J genes are TRBV2 and TRBJ1-4; 8 positions agree with TRBD1. Trimming cost V 1 base and J 8 bases; bases outside gene matches: 3. This CDR3 region has 14 residues. The germline gives CDR1 SNHLY, CDR2 FYNNEI. For the CDR3, the DNA is TGTGCCAGCAGTGAAGGCAGGGGGCAAGAAAAACTGTTTTTT. Its translation: CASSEGRGQEKLFF.

V is TRBV2 and J is TRBJ2-7, with D possibly TRBD1 on 5 matching bases. Germline CDR1 SNHLY, CDR2 FYNNEI. The CDR3 has 12 residues. Trimming took off 6 bases at V and 5 bases at J, with 11 bases between the two ends. CDR3 coding DNA: TGTGCCAGCAGGATGGCAGGGAACGAGCAGTACTTC. Translating it yields CASRMAGNEQYF.

The rearrangement links TRBV6-5 to TRBJ1-5, with D hard to call. The CDR3 length is 13 residues. Germline assignment: CDR1 MNHEY and CDR2 SVGAGI. V was pared by 7 bases and J by 0 bases, with 7 bases between. As DNA, the CDR3 is TGTGCCAGCAAACGGGATAGCAATCAGCCCCAGCATTTT. Its protein product is CASKRDSNQPQHF.

The chain is built from TRBV3-1 (or the pseudogene TRBV3-2) and TRBJ2-7; 10 bases map to TRBD2. The V segment lost 0 bases and the J segment 7 bases; nucleotides outside the gene matches: 6. From germline, CDR1 is LGHDT and CDR2 YNNKEL (reference sequence). The CDR3 spans 15 residues. DNA of the CDR3: TGTGCCAGCAGCCAAGATCTAGCGGGAGTACGTGAGCAGTACTTC. Amino acid sequence: CASSQDLAGVREQYF.

V usage is TRBV5-6 and J usage is TRBJ2-7; 9 nucleotides match TRBD2. The CDR3 extends over 16 amino acids. CDR1 is SGHDT, CDR2 YYEEEE, per germline. The junction had 8 bases not matched to a gene; V was cut back by 2 bases and J by 2 bases. The CDR3 DNA reads as TGTGCCAGCAGCTTTTTTAATAGCGGGAGTCCCTACGAGCAGTACTTC. Encoded protein: CASSFFNSGSPYEQYF.

CDR3 protein: CASSEGGRVVYGYTF. The CDR3 bases are TGCGCCAGCAGTGAGGGGGGGCGCGTTGTCTATGGCTACACCTTC. The gene calls are TRBV10-1 and TRBJ1-2, with D possibly TRBD1 on 6 matching bases. Germline V CDR1 and CDR2: WNHNN, SYGVQD (reference sequence). V lost 2 bases to trimming and J lost 4 bases, with 14 bases between them. This CDR3 contains 15 residues.